This T cell receptor (beta chain) was captured by sequencing in a study of T cell responses to AZD1222 COVID-19 vaccine. Points from the study as a whole: Spike as a whole was targeted by vaccine-associated CD4 TCRs, dominant at 160-218 and 743-854. Without day 14 samples, only post-peak T cell repertoires were studied. Increases in Spike-specific TCR breadth and depth were seen after two AZD1222 doses.

Measured with immunoSEQ multiplex PCR; TCRdb has only the in-frame clones, and not every one. The table includes roughly 130,000 clones, roughly 87% detected once. In regard to this clone: Its antigen is as yet unknown.

V lost 4 bases, J lost 0 bases, and 19 bases lay in between. CDR1 MNHEY and CDR2 SMNVEV come from the germline V gene (reference sequence). This CDR3 contains 19 residues. The chain carries TRBV27 and TRBJ2-6; either TRBD1 or TRBD2 may supply D (5 bases each). This receptor was taken from an adult in good health. The material was peripheral blood, obtained on day 0 of AZD1222 vaccination. The CDR3 DNA reads TGTGCCAGCAGTTCGGCCGGGGCGGACGGAAGCTCTGGGGCCAACGTCCTGACTTTC. This translates into CASSSAGADGSSGANVLTF.